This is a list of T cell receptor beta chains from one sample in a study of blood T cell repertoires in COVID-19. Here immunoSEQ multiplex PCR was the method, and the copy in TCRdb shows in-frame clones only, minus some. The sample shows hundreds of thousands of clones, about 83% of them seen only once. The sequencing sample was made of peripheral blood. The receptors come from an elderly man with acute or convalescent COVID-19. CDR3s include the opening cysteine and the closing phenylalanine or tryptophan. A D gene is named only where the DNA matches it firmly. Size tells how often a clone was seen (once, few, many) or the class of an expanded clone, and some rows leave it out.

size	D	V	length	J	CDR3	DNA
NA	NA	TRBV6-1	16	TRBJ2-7	CASSEPAGTGLYEQYF	TGTGCCAGCAGTGAACCCGCCGGGACTGGCCTCTACGAGCAGTACTTC
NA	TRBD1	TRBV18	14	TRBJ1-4	CASSPNRGDEKLFF	TGTGCCAGCTCACCCAACAGGGGGGATGAAAAACTGTTTTTT
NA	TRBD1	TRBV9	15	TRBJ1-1	CASSPRQGMNTEAFF	TGTGCCAGCAGCCCCCGACAGGGAATGAACACTGAAGCTTTCTTT
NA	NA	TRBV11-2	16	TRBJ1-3	CASSSQIGSSGNTIYF	TGTGCCAGCAGCTCCCAAATCGGTAGCTCTGGAAACACCATATATTTT
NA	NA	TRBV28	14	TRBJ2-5	CASSLGSGWGTQYF	TGTGCCAGCAGTTTGGGTTCAGGGTGGGGGACCCAGTACTTC
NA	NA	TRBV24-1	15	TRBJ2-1	CATSDPSRLVTEQFF	TGTGCCACCAGTGATCCTTCCCGACTAGTCACTGAGCAGTTCTTC
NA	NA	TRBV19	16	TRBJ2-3	CASSRARGTSTDTQYF	TGTGCCAGTAGCAGGGCTCGGGGGACCTCCACAGATACGCAGTATTTT
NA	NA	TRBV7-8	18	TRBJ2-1	CASSSDPNRVGMGNEQFF	TGTGCCAGCAGCTCCGACCCTAACAGGGTCGGGATGGGGAATGAGCAGTTCTTC
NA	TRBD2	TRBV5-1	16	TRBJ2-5	CASSLTSGSGTETQYF	TGCGCCAGCAGCCTCACTAGCGGGAGTGGGACAGAGACCCAGTACTTC
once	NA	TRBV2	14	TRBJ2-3	CASTPGRSTDTQYF	TGTGCCAGCACCCCCGGCAGGAGCACAGATACGCAGTATTTT
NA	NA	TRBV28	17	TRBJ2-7	CASSPPAPSASSYEQYF	TGTGCCAGCAGTCCCCCGGCCCCTAGCGCAAGCTCCTACGAGCAGTACTTC
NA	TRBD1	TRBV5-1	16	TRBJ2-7	CASSLGQGARSHEQYF	TGCGCCAGCAGCTTGGGACAGGGGGCTCGCTCTCACGAGCAGTACTTC
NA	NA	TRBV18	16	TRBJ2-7	CASSNYGPGRTYEQYF	TGTGCCAGCTCAAATTATGGGCCGGGGAGGACCTACGAGCAGTACTTC
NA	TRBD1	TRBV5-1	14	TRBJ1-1	CASSLANRGTEAFF	TGCGCCAGCAGCTTGGCCAACAGGGGTACTGAAGCTTTCTTT
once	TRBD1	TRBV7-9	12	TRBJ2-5	CAGRDSQETQYF	TGTGCCGGCCGGGACAGTCAAGAGACCCAGTACTTC
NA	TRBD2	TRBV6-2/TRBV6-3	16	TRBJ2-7	CASSPGEREFSDEQYF	TGTGCCAGCAGCCCTGGCGAGCGGGAGTTCTCAGACGAGCAGTACTTC
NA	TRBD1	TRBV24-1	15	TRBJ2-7	CATSDPGTGMGEQYF	TGTGCCACCAGTGACCCCGGGACAGGGATGGGCGAGCAGTACTTC
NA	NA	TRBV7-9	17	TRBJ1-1	CASSPLLDSLVNTEAFF	TGTGCCAGCAGCCCACTTCTAGACAGCTTAGTCAACACTGAAGCTTTCTTT
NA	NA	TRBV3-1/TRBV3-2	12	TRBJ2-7	CASSQSGIEQYF	TGTGCCAGCAGCCAATCAGGGATCGAGCAGTACTTC
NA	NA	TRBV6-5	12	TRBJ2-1	CASNTGYNEQFF	TGTGCCAGCAACACAGGCTACAATGAGCAGTTCTTC
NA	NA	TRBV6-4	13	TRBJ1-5	CASSREWGQPQHF	TGTGCCAGCAGTCGTGAATGGGGCCAGCCCCAGCATTTT
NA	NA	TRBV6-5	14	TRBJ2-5	CASSRGWGGETQYF	TGTGCCAGCAGTAGGGGATGGGGCGGAGAGACCCAGTACTTC
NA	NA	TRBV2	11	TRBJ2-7	CASSLEDEQYF	TGTGCCAGCAGCCTGGAGGACGAGCAGTACTTC
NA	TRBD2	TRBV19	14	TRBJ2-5	CASSIRAGGETQYF	TGTGCCAGTAGTATTCGGGCGGGAGGGGAGACCCAGTACTTC
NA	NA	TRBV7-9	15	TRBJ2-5	CASSETGFRQETQYF	TGTGCCAGCAGCGAAACAGGGTTTCGGCAAGAGACCCAGTACTTC
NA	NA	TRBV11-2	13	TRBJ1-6	CASSAQRNSPLHF	TGTGCCAGCAGCGCACAGCGGAATTCACCCCTCCACTTT
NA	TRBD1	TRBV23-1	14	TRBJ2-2	CARPRGQVNRELFF	TGCGCCCGACCTAGGGGACAGGTGAACCGGGAGCTGTTTTTT
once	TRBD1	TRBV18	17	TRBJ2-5	CASSPPSNRGLRETQYF	TGTGCCAGCTCACCACCTTCTAACAGGGGCCTGCGGGAGACCCAGTACTTC
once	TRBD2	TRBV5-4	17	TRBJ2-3	CASSPVRASGSADTQYF	TGTGCCAGCAGCCCGGTGAGGGCTAGCGGGAGTGCAGATACGCAGTATTTT
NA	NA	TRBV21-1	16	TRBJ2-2	CASCLILRERVGELFF	TGTGCCAGCTGCCTGATCTTGAGGGAAAGGGTCGGGGAGCTGTTTTTT
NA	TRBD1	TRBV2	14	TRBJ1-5	CASSREVGGQPQHF	TGTGCCAGCAGCCGAGAAGTAGGGGGCCAGCCCCAGCATTTT
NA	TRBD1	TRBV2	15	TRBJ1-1	CASRDRGPVNTEAFF	TGTGCCAGCAGGGACAGGGGGCCTGTGAACACTGAAGCTTTCTTT
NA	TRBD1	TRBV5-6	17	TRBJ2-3	CASRQFFGTGGSDTQYF	TGTGCCAGCAGACAGTTTTTCGGGACAGGGGGATCAGATACGCAGTATTTT